One and the same sample provided the 9 T cell receptor beta chains below, sequenced in a study of blood T cell repertoires in COVID-19. Profiling relied on immunoSEQ multiplex PCR, and the TCRdb table lists in-frame clones only, not all of them. The sample shows about 160,000 clones, 65% to 90% of them seen only once. The sequencing sample was made of peripheral blood. These receptors were taken from a man aged 70 or older with acute or convalescent COVID-19.

The genes are TRBV7-9 and TRBJ2-1; 11 bases are a match to TRBD1. With V trimmed by 5 bases and J by 8 bases, 11 bases remained unmatched. Germline CDR1 reads SEHNR; CDR2 reads FQNEAQ (reference sequence). The CDR3 totals 16 residues. The CDR3 DNA follows: TGTGCCAGCAGCCCACGGACAGGGGGCGTCGGAGATGAGCAGTTCTTC. Translating gives CASSPRTGGVGDEQFF.

In its sample, this clone was seen many times. The rearrangement links TRBV9 to TRBJ1-1, with D tentatively TRBD1 (5 bases). CDR1 is SGDLS and CDR2 is YYNGEE in the germline V gene. V lost 0 bases and J 1 base, leaving 10 bases between the germline ends. This CDR3 is 15 amino acids long. The CDR3 sequence: CASSVGGQQNTEAFF. The CDR3, as DNA: TGTGCCAGCAGCGTAGGTGGACAACAGAACACTGAAGCTTTCTTT. The complete variable domain, with remaining parts taken from reference TRBV9 and TRBJ1-1, reads DSGVTQTPKHLITATGQRVTLRCSPRSGDLSVYWYQQSLDQGLQFLIQYYNGEERAKGNILERFSAQQFPDLHSELNLSSLELGDSALYFCASSVGGQQNTEAFFGQGTRLTVV.

This clone was observed a handful of times. The chain joins TRBV5-4 to TRBJ2-5; 9 positions agree with TRBD1. The germline CDR1 and CDR2 sequences are SGHNT and YYREEE (reference sequence). V shed 0 bases, J shed 4 bases, and the junction held 7 bases outside the gene matches. This CDR3 has 16 amino acids. This CDR3 is CASSLGPGQGPETQYF. CDR3 in DNA: TGTGCCAGCAGCTTGGGGCCGGGACAGGGTCCAGAGACCCAGTACTTC.

This chain uses TRBV6-5 with TRBJ1-2; D is unresolved. The length of the CDR3 is 16 residues. V lost 0 bases and J 4 bases, leaving 15 bases between the germline ends. CDR1 and CDR2 from the germline V gene are MNHEY and SVGAGI. As DNA, the CDR3 is TGTGCCAGCAGTTACTCGAGGGTGGGCCTAGGCTATGGCTACACCTTC. Protein sequence: CASSYSRVGLGYGYTF.

The chain employs TRBV3-1 (or the pseudogene TRBV3-2) and TRBJ2-7, with a tentative D call TRBD2 (5 bases). The length of the CDR3 is 15 residues. Germline V lookup: CDR1 LGHDT, CDR2 YNNKEL (reference sequence). V was trimmed by 4 bases and J by 0 bases, leaving 13 bases between them. CDR3: CASSPERITSYEQYF. In nucleotides, the CDR3 is TGTGCCAGCAGCCCGGAGCGGATTACCTCCTACGAGCAGTACTTC.

CDR3 DNA sequence: TGTGCCAGCAGCCGTACTAGCGGGAGGGCCTTTCCCCCCTACAATGAGCAGTTCTTC. It encodes CASSRTSGRAFPPYNEQFF. The rearrangement joins TRBV9 to TRBJ2-1; 13 bases align to TRBD2. The J segment lost 2 bases and the V segment lost 4 bases, leaving 12 bases of the junction unmatched. The CDR3 covers 19 residues. CDR1 and CDR2 (germline): SGDLS, YYNGEE.

V is TRBV5-6 and J is TRBJ1-4; 8 positions match TRBD1. CDR1 and CDR2 (germline): SGHDT, YYEEEE. The CDR3 is made up of 16 amino acids. The V and J ends lost 2 bases and 7 bases, in that order; junction bases with no gene match: 10. The CDR3 DNA is TGTGCCAGCAGCTTTCGACAGGGGAGTCCCTCTGAAAAACTGTTTTTT. This translates into CASSFRQGSPSEKLFF.

With respect to this clone: Compared with germline, one end of the junction differs, possibly owing to a read error. V is TRBV28 and J is TRBJ1-2, with a weak D call TRBD1 (6 bases). CDR3 length: 18 residues. Germline-derived CDR1 and CDR2 are MDHEN and SYDVKM. As DNA, the CDR3 is TGTACCAGCAGTCTCCCCGGGGTATCCGAGGGGGCTAACTATGGCTACACCTTC. Amino acids: CTSSLPGVSEGANYGYTF.

This chain connects TRBV10-3 to TRBJ2-1; 8 bases map to TRBD1. The CDR3 is made up of 15 amino acids. Germline CDR1 is ENHRY and CDR2 is SYGVKD. The J segment lost 6 bases and the V segment lost 3 bases, leaving 7 bases of the junction unmatched. This CDR3 is CAISEGQGSGNEQFF. For the CDR3, the DNA is TGTGCCATCAGTGAAGGACAGGGAAGCGGCAATGAGCAGTTCTTC.